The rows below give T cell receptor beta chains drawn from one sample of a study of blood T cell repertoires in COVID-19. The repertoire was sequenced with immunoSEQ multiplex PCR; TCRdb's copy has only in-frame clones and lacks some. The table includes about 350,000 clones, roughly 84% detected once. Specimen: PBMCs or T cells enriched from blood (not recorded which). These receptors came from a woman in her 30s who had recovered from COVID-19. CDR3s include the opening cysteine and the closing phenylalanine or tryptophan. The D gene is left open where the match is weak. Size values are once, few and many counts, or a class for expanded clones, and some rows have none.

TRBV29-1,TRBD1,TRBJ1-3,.,TGCAGCGTTGACCGGACAGGGAACGGAAACACCATATATTTT,CSVDRTGNGNTIYF
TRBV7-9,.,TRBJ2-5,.,TGTGCCAGCAGCTTAGACAGATACCAAGAGACCCAGTACTTC,CASSLDRYQETQYF
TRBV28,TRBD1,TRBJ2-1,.,TGTGCCAGCAGTTCGGGACAGGGGTCCCTCAATGAGCAGTTCTTC,CASSSGQGSLNEQFF
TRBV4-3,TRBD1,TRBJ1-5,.,TGCGCCAGCAGCCTCGACAGGGGTGGAGGCAATCAGCCCCAGCATTTT,CASSLDRGGGNQPQHF
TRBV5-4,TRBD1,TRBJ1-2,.,TGTGCCAGCAGCTCTGGACAGGTGAAATATGGCTACACCTTC,CASSSGQVKYGYTF
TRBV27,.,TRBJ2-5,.,TGTGCCAGCAGCCGGACAGGGACTAAAAGAGAGACCCAGTACTTC,CASSRTGTKRETQYF
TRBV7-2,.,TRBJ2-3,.,TGTGCCAGCAGCTATAAAGCCGGGGGTACGCAGTATTTT,CASSYKAGGTQYF
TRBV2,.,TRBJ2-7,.,TGTGCCAGCAGGGGGGCCCCTGAGGGAGAGCAGTACTTC,CASRGAPEGEQYF
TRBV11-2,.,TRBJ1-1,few,TGTGCCAGCAGCTTCCGTAACACTGAAGCTTTCTTT,CASSFRNTEAFF
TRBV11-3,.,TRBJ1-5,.,TGTGCCAGCAGCTACTCGGGAAGGAGCAATCAGCCCCAGCATTTT,CASSYSGRSNQPQHF
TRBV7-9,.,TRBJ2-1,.,TGTGCCAGCAGCACCCCGGGGGAGGTCAGGTCCAATGAGCAGTTCTTC,CASSTPGEVRSNEQFF
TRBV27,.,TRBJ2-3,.,TGTGCCAGCAGCCCCGGACTCAATACGCAGTATTTT,CASSPGLNTQYF
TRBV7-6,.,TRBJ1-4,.,TGTGCCAGCAGCTTATTCCCCAGGTCAACTAATGAAAAACTGTTTTTT,CASSLFPRSTNEKLFF
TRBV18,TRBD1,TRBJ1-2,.,TGTGCCAGCTCACCAACCGGGACAGAGAACTATGGCTACACCTTC,CASSPTGTENYGYTF
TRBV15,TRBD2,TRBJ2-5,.,TGTGCCACCAGCCCGGGGCGGGGGGGAGGCCCAAGAGAGACCCAGTACTTC,CATSPGRGGGPRETQYF
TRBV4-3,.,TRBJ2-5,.,TGCGCCAGCAGCCAGGACACGGGCATAGAAGAGACCCAGTACTTC,CASSQDTGIEETQYF
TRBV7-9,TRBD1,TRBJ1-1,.,TGTGCCAGCAGCTTAGGGACAGGGGGCGGGGGCACTGAAGCTTTCTTT,CASSLGTGGGGTEAFF
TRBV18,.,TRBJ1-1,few,TGTGCCAGCTCACGAAACGGGGGGGGCACTGAAGCTTTCTTT,CASSRNGGGTEAFF
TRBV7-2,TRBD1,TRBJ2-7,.,TGTGCCAGCAGCGTTTTAGGACAGGGGGCCAACGAGCAGTACTTC,CASSVLGQGANEQYF
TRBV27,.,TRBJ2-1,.,TGTGCCAGCCGATTCAGTTGGGGGGGCCTGGACAATGAGCAGTTCTTC,CASRFSWGGLDNEQFF
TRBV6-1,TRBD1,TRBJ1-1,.,TGTGCCAGCAGTGTCGAATCCGGACAGGGGGACACTGAAGCTTTCTTT,CASSVESGQGDTEAFF
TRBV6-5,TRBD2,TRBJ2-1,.,TGTGCCAGCAGTTACTCGAGACTAGCGGGGGCCGCCCCCTTCTTC,CASSYSRLAGAAPFF
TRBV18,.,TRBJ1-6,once,TGTGCCAGCTCACCGGTAGCAGCTGAAAATTCACCCCTCCACTTT,CASSPVAAENSPLHF
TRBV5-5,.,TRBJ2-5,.,TGTGCCAGCAGCCCCGGACAGAGAGTCCAAGAGACCCAGTACTTC,CASSPGQRVQETQYF
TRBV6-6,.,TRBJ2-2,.,TGTGCCAGCAGTTACGGGGGGTTAGCCGGGGAGCTGTTTTTT,CASSYGGLAGELFF
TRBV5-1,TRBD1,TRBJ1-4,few,TGCGCCAGCAGCCCCGCGGGACAGGGGTTATCGACTAATGAAAAACTGTTTTTT,CASSPAGQGLSTNEKLFF
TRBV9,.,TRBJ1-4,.,TGTGCCAGCAGCGTAGCGGGTACTTATGAAAAACTGTTTTTT,CASSVAGTYEKLFF
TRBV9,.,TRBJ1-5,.,TGTGCCAGCAGCCGGGGGGCTGATCAGCCCCAGCATTTT,CASSRGADQPQHF
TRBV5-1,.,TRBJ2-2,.,TGCGCCAGCAGCTTAGACAGCGTTGGCGGGGAGCTGTTTTTT,CASSLDSVGGELFF
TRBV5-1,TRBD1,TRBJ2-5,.,TGCGCCAGCAGCCTACAGGGGGCCCCAGAAGAGACCCAGTACTTC,CASSLQGAPEETQYF
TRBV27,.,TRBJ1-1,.,TGTGCCAGCAGTTCGGGGAACACTGAAGCTTTCTTT,CASSSGNTEAFF
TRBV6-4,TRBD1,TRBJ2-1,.,TGTGCCAGCAGTGAATCAGACCCGGGACAGGGTGCTAAGGTGTATGAGCAGTTCTTC,CASSESDPGQGAKVYEQFF
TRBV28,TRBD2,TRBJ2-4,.,TGTGCCAGCAGCCTCGGGGGGGCCGTAAACATTCAGTACTTC,CASSLGGAVNIQYF
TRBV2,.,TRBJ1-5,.,TGTGCCAGCAGTTCTCCGTCAGGACAGAATCAGCCCCAGCATTTT,CASSSPSGQNQPQHF
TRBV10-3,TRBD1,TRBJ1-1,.,TGTGCCTCGGGCGGACAGGGGGGTACTGAAGCTTTCTTT,CASGGQGGTEAFF
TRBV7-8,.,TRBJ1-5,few,TGTGCCAGCAGCTTGACCCGACAGGCCAATCAGCCCCAGCATTTT,CASSLTRQANQPQHF
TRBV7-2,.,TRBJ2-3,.,TGTGCCAGCAGCTCTCCACACACAGATACGCAGTATTTT,CASSSPHTDTQYF
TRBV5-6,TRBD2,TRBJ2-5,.,TGTGCCAGCAGCCAGCTCCTAGCGGGGGGCCAAGAGACCCAGTACTTC,CASSQLLAGGQETQYF
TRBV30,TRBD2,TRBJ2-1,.,TGTGCCTGGAGTGCTTTGGGACTAGCGAGCAATGAGCAGTTCTTC,CAWSALGLASNEQFF
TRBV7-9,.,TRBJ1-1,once,TGTGCCAGCAGCACAGAAGCTTTCTTT,CASSTEAFF
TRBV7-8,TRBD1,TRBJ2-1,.,TGTGCCAGCAGCCCCTCGTTACAGGGGGCATCCTACAATGAGCAGTTCTTC,CASSPSLQGASYNEQFF
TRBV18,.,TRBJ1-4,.,TGTGCCAGCTCACCTAATGCGGGGCAACTGAATGAAAAACTGTTTTTT,CASSPNAGQLNEKLFF